One sample yielded the 9 T cell receptor beta chains listed below, sequenced in a study of blood T cells in healthy people across ages. Through a sample-barcoded 5' primer and a J-beta primer mix, a second PCR was run for roughly 7 to 11 cycles. In TCRdb, the 5' RACE reads were re-called with MiXCR into one record per CDR3 protein. The sample consists of some 700,000 distinct CDR3 sequences, more than 40% of them appearing once. The sequencing input was blood. The receptors were sampled from a woman in her fifties or sixties in good health.

V usage is TRBV30 and J usage is TRBJ2-5, with a tentative D call TRBD2 (5 bases). V lost 2 bases and J 1 base, leaving 8 bases between the germline ends. CDR1 is GTSNPN and CDR2 is SVGIG in the germline V gene (reference sequence). The CDR3 covers 13 residues. CDR3 sequence (DNA): TGTGCCTGGAGTACGGGGATCCAAGAGACCCAGTACTTC. Amino acids: CAWSTGIQETQYF.

V and J are TRBV5-1 and TRBJ2-3; D ambiguous. Trimming pared 4 bases from V and 3 bases from J, leaving 9 bases between. The CDR3 totals 13 residues. Per germline, CDR1 SGHRS and CDR2 YFSETQ. The CDR3 is CASSTGQTDTQYF. The CDR3 coding sequence is TGCGCCAGCAGCACGGGCCAAACAGATACGCAGTATTTT.

This sequence joins TRBV20-1 and TRBJ2-1; 8 bases match TRBD1. Germline CDR1 DFQATT, CDR2 SNEGSKA (reference sequence). The CDR3 has 15 amino acids. V lost 2 bases, J lost 9 bases, and 12 bases stayed unmatched. The CDR3 spells CSARQGAGIGGEQFF. The CDR3 DNA reads TGCAGTGCTAGACAGGGGGCAGGTATTGGTGGTGAGCAGTTCTTC.

At least ten counts were recorded for this clonotype. The chain couples TRBV10-3 to TRBJ1-2; a weak D match, TRBD1 (6 bases). Germline assignment: CDR1 ENHRY and CDR2 SYGVKD. V was shortened by 10 bases and J by 5 bases, with 17 bases between the two germline ends. The CDR3 is made up of 13 amino acids. In nucleotides, the CDR3 is TGTGCCAGCACAGGGACTGCTCCTTATGGCTACACCTTC. Its protein product is CASTGTAPYGYTF.

This clonotype was picked up a small number of times. The CDR3 loop reads CASYPGSYNEQFF. CDR3 sequence (DNA): TGCGCCAGCTACCCAGGCTCCTACAATGAGCAGTTCTTC. This chain joins TRBV4-3 and TRBJ2-1; D gene uncertain. V lost 8 bases to trimming and J lost 0 bases, with 8 bases between them. Germline V gene sequence: CDR1 LGHNA, CDR2 YSLEER. This CDR3 contains 13 residues.

The chain is built from TRBV20-1 and TRBJ2-7; 8 nucleotides match TRBD2. The tail of the sequence fits TRBJ2-5 better, so the J call may be wrong. This CDR3 comprises 15 residues. CDR1 is DFQATT and CDR2 is SNEGSKA in the germline V gene (reference sequence). The CDR3 protein is CSAGNGGGGRETQYF. The CDR3 DNA reads as TGCAGTGCTGGAAACGGGGGCGGGGGGAGAGAGACCCAGTACTTC.

V usage is TRBV7-9 and J usage is TRBJ2-7, with 10 bases matching TRBD1. CDR3 size: 16 residues. Germline CDR1 and CDR2: SEHNR and FQNEAQ (reference sequence). Trimming removed 5 bases from V and 4 bases from J; junction bases left unmatched: 11. The CDR3 spells CASSPVGTGVSYEQYF. CDR3 bases: TGTGCCAGCAGCCCTGTGGGGACAGGGGTCTCATACGAGCAGTACTTC.

This clonotype was observed a handful of times. V gene TRBV20-1 combines with J gene TRBJ2-1; 9 nucleotides agree with TRBD2. The germline V gene has CDR1 DFQATT and CDR2 SNEGSKA (reference sequence). After removal of 6 bases from V and 5 bases from J, the junction contained 8 bases not matched to a gene. The CDR3 covers 14 residues. CDR3 sequence reads: CSATLAGRNNEQFF. CDR3 nucleotide sequence: TGCAGTGCGACGCTAGCGGGGCGCAACAATGAGCAGTTCTTC.

A few counts support this clonotype. The chain carries TRBV12-3 or TRBV12-4 and TRBJ1-5; 7 bases line up with TRBD1. There are 14 residues in the CDR3. The ends lost 5 bases at V and 4 bases at J; junction bases unmatched: 5. CDR3 DNA: TGTGCCAGCAGTACGGGACAGCCGAATCAGCCCCAGCATTTT. It is translated as CASSTGQPNQPQHF.